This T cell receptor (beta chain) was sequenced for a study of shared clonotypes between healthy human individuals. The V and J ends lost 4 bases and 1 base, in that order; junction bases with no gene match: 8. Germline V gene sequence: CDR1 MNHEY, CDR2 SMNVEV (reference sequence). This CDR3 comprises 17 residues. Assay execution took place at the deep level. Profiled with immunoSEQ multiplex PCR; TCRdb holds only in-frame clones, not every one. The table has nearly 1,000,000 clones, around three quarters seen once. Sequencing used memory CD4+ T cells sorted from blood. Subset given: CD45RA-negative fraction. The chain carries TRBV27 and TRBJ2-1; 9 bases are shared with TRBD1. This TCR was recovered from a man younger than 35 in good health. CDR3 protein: CASSSPGGTGSYNEQFF. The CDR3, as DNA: TGTGCCAGCAGTTCACCCGGTGGGACAGGGTCCTACAATGAGCAGTTCTTC.